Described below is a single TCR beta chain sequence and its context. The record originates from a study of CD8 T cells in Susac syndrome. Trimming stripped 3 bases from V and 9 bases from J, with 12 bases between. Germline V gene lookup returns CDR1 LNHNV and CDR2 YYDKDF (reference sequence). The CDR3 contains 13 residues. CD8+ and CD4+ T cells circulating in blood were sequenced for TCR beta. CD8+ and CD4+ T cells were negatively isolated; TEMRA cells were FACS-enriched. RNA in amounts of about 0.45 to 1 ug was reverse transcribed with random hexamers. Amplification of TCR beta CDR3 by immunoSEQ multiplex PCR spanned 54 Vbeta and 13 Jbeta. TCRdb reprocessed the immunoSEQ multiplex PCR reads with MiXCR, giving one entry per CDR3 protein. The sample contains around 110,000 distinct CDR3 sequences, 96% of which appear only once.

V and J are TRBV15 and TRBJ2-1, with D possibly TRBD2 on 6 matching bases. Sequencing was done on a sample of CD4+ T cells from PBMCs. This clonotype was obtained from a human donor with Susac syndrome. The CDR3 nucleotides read TGTGCCACCAGCAGGGAGGGCCTAGGTGAGCAGTTCTTC. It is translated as CATSREGLGEQFF.